This T cell receptor (beta chain) was retrieved from a study of T cells after yellow fever vaccination (dated by TCRdb to between 2018 and 2021). Study-level background: The SMART-Seq v4 Ultra Low Input RNA kit was used to prepare libraries from fractions with low cell numbers. To track T-cell clones before and after primary and booster YFV17D yellow fever vaccination, bulk TCR alpha and beta repertoires were sequenced longitudinally. Two healthy male donors made up the cohort, one aged 18 to 29 years and the other aged 30 to 40 years. Blood samples were taken at several timepoints before and after primary and secondary immunization, and bulk PBMC replicates and cell subsets were isolated. Study-wide conclusions, independent of this receptor: After the booster, most clones that had expanded after primary vaccination were detected again (approximately 95% of CD4 and 88% of CD8), suggesting broad maintenance of memory. A small share of clonotypes occurred in both CD4 and CD8 compartments, likely arising from convergent recombination. Only two donors were included in the study, so the extent to which the findings can be generalized is limited. Compared with the primary T-cell response, the secondary T-cell response was weaker but faster, peaking on day 5 rather than day 15. FACS-sorted repertoires could contain abundant contaminating clonotypes from the bulk population, so computational filtering was required.

TCR cDNA was synthesized by 5'RACE template switching, which introduced a universal primer site and unique molecular identifiers. Priming of cDNA synthesis was performed from both the TCR alpha and TCR beta constant segments. Libraries were amplified in two PCR steps, with sample barcodes and sequencing adapters added in the second step. Sequencing of the libraries was done on either Illumina HiSeq 2500 (2x100 bp) or NovaSeq (2x150 bp). In the paper's pipeline: MIGEC handled demultiplexing of reads and collapsing into UMI consensus sequences, while MiXCR performed V(D)J alignment. Vaccine-responding clonotypes were identified with edgeR using replicate PBMC samples, with FDR below 0.01 and a log2 fold change above 5 up to day 15 being required. Each bulk clonotype was labeled CD4 or CD8 based on which sequenced repertoire, CD4 or CD8, contained the clonotype at higher abundance. The raw public data were reprocessed by TCRdb itself: fastp quality trimming at Q25, MiXCR clonotype calling, in-frame beta chains only. For every CDR3 protein sequence, its rows merge into one entry that carries the most common genes and DNA. It is TCRdb's table, rather than the study itself, that gives the V and J calls and clone size. For this sample the table gives hundreds of thousands of distinct CDR3 sequences, of which more than 9% were detected only once. The ten most abundant clones make up about 15% of the sample.

In regard to this clonotype: The antigen this receptor binds is unknown. No base quality values were provided; no much bigger clone lies one nucleotide off.

As encoded in the germline V gene, CDR1 is SGHRS while CDR2 is YFSETQ. V and J are trimmed by 2 bases and 3 bases, and the gene matches miss 5 bases of the junction. The CDR3 contains 14 residues, cysteine and phenylalanine counted. Just the 42-base CDR3 DNA is kept, in frame starting at base 1. This specimen's treatment or condition label, per the study, means: live attenuated yellow fever vaccine strain. Two biological replicates of bulk PBMCs were collected at each blood-draw timepoint. A standard Ficoll-Paque protocol was used to isolate PBMCs from peripheral blood. RNA was extracted with TriZol from bulk PBMCs, CD4 and CD8 fractions, and dextramer-positive and dextramer-negative fractions.

This TCR came from a man under 40 who received the YFV17D yellow fever vaccine. In this chain, TRBV5-1 is recombined with TRBJ2-7; 7 bases in the junction line up with TRBD1. The specimen comprised PBMCs, sampled on the day of the yellow fever booster vaccination. Here is the DNA: TGCGCCAGCAGCTTCGGACAGGACCTCTACGAGCAGTACTTC. It is translated as CASSFGQDLYEQYF.